This T cell receptor (beta chain) came from a study of T-cell memory formation after mild COVID-19. General observations from the study: Researchers found some responding clones in pre-infection memory, a sign that cross-reactive memory joined. For second-wave clones that peaked at day 37, SARS-CoV-2 specificity went unverified.

This clonotype has just a few counts. Its target is unknown. The germline gives CDR1 MNHEY, CDR2 SMNVEV (reference sequence). This CDR3 comprises 15 residues. V shed 6 bases and J 7 bases; nucleotides not matched to a gene: 8. 5'RACE with constant-segment primers built TCRalpha and TCRbeta cDNA libraries with UMIs. TCRdb used MiXCR to reprocess the 5' RACE reads, holding one entry per CDR3 protein. Found here are around 310,000 distinct CDR3 sequences, roughly an eighth of them singletons; the top ten hold around 20%. This TCR derives from a man between 18 and 29 years old who had mild COVID-19 (a few samples of this study predate the infection). Cell type and time point are not known. V is TRBV27 and J is TRBJ2-1; 11 bases agree with TRBD2. Sample: PBMCs or a T cell subset sorted from them (not recorded which). CDR3 sequence: CASRVIAGGLNEQFF. CDR3 coding DNA: TGTGCCAGCAGGGTTATAGCGGGGGGGCTTAATGAGCAGTTCTTC.